Listed below are T cell receptor beta chains from one sample, sequenced in a study of T cells in Graves' hyperthyroidism and ophthalmopathy. MiXCR, run by TCRdb on the multiplex PCR reads, gives a single entry per CDR3 protein. Among about 34,000 distinct CDR3 sequences listed, 40% to 65% were seen once. The sample was blood. The receptor set was obtained from a middle-aged woman with Graves' ophthalmopathy. Both conserved end residues are part of each CDR3. A D gene is named only where the DNA matches it firmly. Expanded clones get a size class; other rows say once, few or many, or leave the size out.

-	TRBV28	TRBJ2-1	16	TRBD1	TGTGCCAGCACTACCATCGGGACAGGGGGGCCCAATGAGCAGTTCTTC	CASTTIGTGGPNEQFF
-	TRBV19	TRBJ1-5	16	-	TGTGCCAGTAGACAGTCGGGACGGCTTGCGAATCAGCCCCAGCATTTT	CASRQSGRLANQPQHF
-	TRBV7-6	TRBJ2-7	14	TRBD1	TGTGCCAGCAGCCTCAACAGGGGGCACTACGAGCAGTACTTC	CASSLNRGHYEQYF
-	TRBV13	TRBJ2-7	14	-	TGTGCCAGCAGCTGGGTAGGGGTCTCCTACGAGCAGTACTTC	CASSWVGVSYEQYF
-	TRBV20-1	TRBJ2-3	13	-	TGCAGTGCTAGACTAGCCTTCACAGATACGCAGTATTTT	CSARLAFTDTQYF
few	TRBV15	TRBJ2-7	13	-	TGTGCCACCAGCCCCTGGACAGTGGACGAGCAGTACTTC	CATSPWTVDEQYF
-	TRBV5-1	TRBJ2-7	14	-	TGCGCCAGCAGCTTAGAGGGCAGGTACTACGAGCAGTACTTC	CASSLEGRYYEQYF
-	TRBV9	TRBJ1-2	13	-	TGTGCCAGCAGCGTAGCGGGGAACTATGGCTACACCTTC	CASSVAGNYGYTF
medium-sized	TRBV10-2	TRBJ2-6	13	-	TGCGCCAGCACGATCTCTGGGGCCAACGTCCTGACTTTC	CASTISGANVLTF
-	TRBV5-1	TRBJ2-7	12	-	TGCGCCAGCAGCTCGATGACCGACAAGCAGTACTTC	CASSSMTDKQYF